This T cell receptor (beta chain) was documented in a study of early T cells in non-severe SARS-CoV-2 infection. In TCRdb, the 5' RACE reads were re-called with MiXCR into one record per CDR3 protein. The repertoire has 45,000 to 50,000 distinct CDR3 sequences, 6.2% of them found once; the top ten carry under 9%. With V trimmed by 7 bases and J by 8 bases, 5 bases remained unmatched. The CDR3 loop spans 14 amino acids. Germline CDR1 and CDR2: LNHDA and SQIVND (reference sequence). This clonotype has more than one count but fewer than ten. The J gene is TRBJ2-1, the V gene TRBV19; the match to TRBD2 covers 13 bases. The material was whole blood, obtained at baseline. The clonotype was recovered from an adult who was a healthcare worker with PCR-confirmed SARS-CoV-2 infection or an uninfected control (not recorded which). CDR3 sequence reads: CASTAGLAGHEQFF. As DNA, the CDR3 is TGTGCCAGTACCGCGGGACTAGCGGGACATGAGCAGTTCTTC. The full variable domain, rest sourced from reference TRBV19 and TRBJ2-1, is DGGITQSPKYLFRKEGQNVTLSCEQNLNHDAMYWYRQDPGQGLRLIYYSQIVNDFQKGDIAEGYSVSREKKESFPLTVTSAQKNPTAFYLCASTAGLAGHEQFFGPGTRLTVL.